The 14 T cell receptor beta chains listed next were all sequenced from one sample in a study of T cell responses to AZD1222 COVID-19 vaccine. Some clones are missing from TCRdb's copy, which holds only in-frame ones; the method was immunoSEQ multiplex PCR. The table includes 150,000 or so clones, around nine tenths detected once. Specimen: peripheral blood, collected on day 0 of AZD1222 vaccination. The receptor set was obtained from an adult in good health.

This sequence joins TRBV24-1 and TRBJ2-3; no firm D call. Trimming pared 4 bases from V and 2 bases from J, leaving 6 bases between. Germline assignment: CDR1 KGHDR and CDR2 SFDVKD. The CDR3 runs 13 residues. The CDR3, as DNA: TGTGCCACCAGTGACTCCTTCACAGATACGCAGTATTTT. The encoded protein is CATSDSFTDTQYF.

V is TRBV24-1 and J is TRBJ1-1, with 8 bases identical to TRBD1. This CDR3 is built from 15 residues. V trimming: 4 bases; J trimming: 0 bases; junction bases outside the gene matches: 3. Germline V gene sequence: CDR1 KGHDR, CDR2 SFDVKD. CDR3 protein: CATSDGQGVNTEAFF. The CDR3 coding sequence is TGTGCCACCAGTGACGGACAGGGAGTGAACACTGAAGCTTTCTTT.

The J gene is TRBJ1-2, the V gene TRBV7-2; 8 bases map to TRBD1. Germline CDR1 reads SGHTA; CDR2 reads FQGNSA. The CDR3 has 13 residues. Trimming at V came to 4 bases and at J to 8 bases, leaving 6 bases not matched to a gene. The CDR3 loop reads CASSYTGGWGYTF. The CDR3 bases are TGTGCCAGCAGCTACACAGGGGGTTGGGGCTACACCTTC.

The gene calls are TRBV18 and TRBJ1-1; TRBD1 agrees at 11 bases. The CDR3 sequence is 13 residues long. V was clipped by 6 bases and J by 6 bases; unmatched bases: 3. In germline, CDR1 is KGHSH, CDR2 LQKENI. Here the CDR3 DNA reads TGTGCCAGCTCGGGACAGGGGGAATCTGAAGCTTTCTTT. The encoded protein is CASSGQGESEAFF.

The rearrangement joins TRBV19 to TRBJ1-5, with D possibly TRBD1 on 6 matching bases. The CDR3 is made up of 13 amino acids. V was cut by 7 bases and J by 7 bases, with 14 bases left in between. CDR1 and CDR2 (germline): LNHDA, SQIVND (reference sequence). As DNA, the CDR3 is TGTGCCAGTACAGGGGACGCAAGGCAGCCCCAGCATTTT. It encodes CASTGDARQPQHF.

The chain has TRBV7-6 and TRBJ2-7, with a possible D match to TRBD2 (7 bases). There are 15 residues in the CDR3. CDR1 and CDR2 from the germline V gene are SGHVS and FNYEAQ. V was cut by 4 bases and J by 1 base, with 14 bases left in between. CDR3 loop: CASSSGGRLSYEQYF. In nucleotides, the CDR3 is TGTGCCAGCAGCTCGGGGGGCAGACTATCCTACGAGCAGTACTTC.

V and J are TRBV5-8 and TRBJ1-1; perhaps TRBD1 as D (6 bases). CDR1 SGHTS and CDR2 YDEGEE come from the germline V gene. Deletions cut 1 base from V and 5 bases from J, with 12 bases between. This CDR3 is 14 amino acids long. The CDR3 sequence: CASSLSGARTEAFF. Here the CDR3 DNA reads TGTGCCAGCAGCTTGTCAGGGGCGCGGACTGAAGCTTTCTTT.

This CDR3 is CSVEGLAGGDRYNEQFF. CDR3 nucleotides: TGCAGCGTTGAGGGACTAGCGGGGGGGGATCGGTACAATGAGCAGTTCTTC. The chain couples TRBV29-1 to TRBJ2-1; 16 bases fit TRBD2. Looked up from germline, CDR1 is SQVTM and CDR2 is ANQGSEA. The CDR3 is 17 amino acids. Losses at the gene ends were 3 bases for V and 4 bases for J; bases not matched to a gene: 6.

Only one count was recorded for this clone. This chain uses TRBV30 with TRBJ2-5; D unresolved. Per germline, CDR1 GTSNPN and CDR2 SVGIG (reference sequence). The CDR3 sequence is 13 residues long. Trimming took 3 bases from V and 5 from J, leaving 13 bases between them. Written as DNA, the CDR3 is TGTGCCTGGAGAGACCCCGGAGTGGAGACCCAGTACTTC. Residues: CAWRDPGVETQYF.

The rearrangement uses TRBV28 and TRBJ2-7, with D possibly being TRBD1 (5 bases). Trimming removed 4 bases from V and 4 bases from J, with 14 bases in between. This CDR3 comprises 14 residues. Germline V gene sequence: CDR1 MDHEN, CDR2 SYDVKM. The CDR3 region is CASSSQGEGYEQYF. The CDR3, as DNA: TGTGCCAGCAGTTCTCAGGGCGAAGGGTACGAGCAGTACTTC. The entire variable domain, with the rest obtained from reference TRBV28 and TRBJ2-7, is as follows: DVKVTQSSRYLVKRTGEKVFLECVQDMDHENMFWYRQDPGLGLRLIYFSYDVKMKEKGDIPEGYSVSREKKERFSLILESASTNQTSMYLCASSSQGEGYEQYFGPGTRLTVT.

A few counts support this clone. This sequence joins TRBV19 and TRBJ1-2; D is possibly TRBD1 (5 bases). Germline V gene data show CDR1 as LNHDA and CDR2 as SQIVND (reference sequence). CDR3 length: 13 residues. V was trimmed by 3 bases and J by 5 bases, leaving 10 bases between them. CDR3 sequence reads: CASSIRDVYGYTF. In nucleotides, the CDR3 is TGTGCCAGTAGTATCCGGGACGTATATGGCTACACCTTC.

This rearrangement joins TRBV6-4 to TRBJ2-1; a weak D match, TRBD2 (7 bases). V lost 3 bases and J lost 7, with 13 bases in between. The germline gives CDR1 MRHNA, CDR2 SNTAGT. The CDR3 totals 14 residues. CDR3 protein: CASSEGGGKNEQFF. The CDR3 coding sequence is TGTGCCAGCAGTGAAGGGGGGGGAAAGAATGAGCAGTTCTTC.

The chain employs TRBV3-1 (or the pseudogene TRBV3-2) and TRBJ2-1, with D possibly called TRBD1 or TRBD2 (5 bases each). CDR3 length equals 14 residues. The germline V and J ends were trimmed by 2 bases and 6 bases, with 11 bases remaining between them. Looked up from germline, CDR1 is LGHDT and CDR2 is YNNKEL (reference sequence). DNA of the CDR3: TGTGCCAGCAGCCAATTACGGGACCGCAATGAGCAGTTCTTC. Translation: CASSQLRDRNEQFF.

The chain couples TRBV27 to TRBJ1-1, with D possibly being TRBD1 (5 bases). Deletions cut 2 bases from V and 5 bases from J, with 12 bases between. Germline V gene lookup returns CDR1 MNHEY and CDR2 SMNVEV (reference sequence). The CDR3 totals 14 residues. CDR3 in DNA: TGTGCCAGCAGTTTAAGAGGGGCTGTGACTGAAGCTTTCTTT. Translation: CASSLRGAVTEAFF.